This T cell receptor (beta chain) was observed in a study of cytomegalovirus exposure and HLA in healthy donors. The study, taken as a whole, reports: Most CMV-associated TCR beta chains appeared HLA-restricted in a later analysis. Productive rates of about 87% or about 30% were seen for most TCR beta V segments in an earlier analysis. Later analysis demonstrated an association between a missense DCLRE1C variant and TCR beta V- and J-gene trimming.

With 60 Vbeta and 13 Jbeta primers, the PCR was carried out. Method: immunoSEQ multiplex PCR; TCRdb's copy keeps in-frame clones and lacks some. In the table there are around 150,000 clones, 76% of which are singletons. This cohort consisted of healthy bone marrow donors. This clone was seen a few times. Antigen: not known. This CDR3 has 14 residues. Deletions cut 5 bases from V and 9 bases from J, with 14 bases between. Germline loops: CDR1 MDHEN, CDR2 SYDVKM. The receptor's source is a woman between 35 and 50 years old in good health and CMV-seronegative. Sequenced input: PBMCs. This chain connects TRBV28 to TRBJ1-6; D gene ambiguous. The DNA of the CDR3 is TGTGCCAGCAGTGGCGAAGGTTGGAGTTCACCCCTCCACTTT. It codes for CASSGEGWSSPLHF.